This T cell receptor (beta chain) emerged from a study of cytotoxic CD8 clonotypes in ibrutinib-treated CLL. Clones were read by immunoSEQ multiplex PCR, and TCRdb kept only the in-frame ones, dropping some. This table holds 15,000 to 20,000 clones, 55% to 80% found once. This CDR3 is built from 16 residues. V gave up 4 bases and J gave up 2 bases; unmatched junction bases: 3. The germline gives CDR1 SGHTA, CDR2 FQGTGA. The clonotype comes from a human donor with chronic lymphocytic leukemia. The V call is TRBV7-3, the J call TRBJ2-3, with 13 bases that match TRBD2. Specimen: PBMCs, collected after 12 months of ibrutinib treatment. The CDR3 loop is CASSSGLAGSTDTQYF. In nucleotides, the CDR3 is TGTGCCAGCAGCTCGGGACTAGCGGGATCCACAGATACGCAGTATTTT.